This T cell receptor (beta chain) appears in the sequencing data of a study of cytomegalovirus exposure and HLA in healthy donors. Study-wide context: An earlier analysis found fewer than 140 million unique TCR beta sequences from around 180 million T cells.

Findings of the study overall: The study labeled 164 TCR beta chains cytomegalovirus-associated. Information on immune exposure was restricted to one variable (CMV serostatus).

Amplification used 60 Vbeta primers and 13 Jbeta primers. TCRdb's table, derived via immunoSEQ multiplex PCR, lists solely in-frame clones and lacks some. The ten most abundant clones cover 0.45% to 0.6% of a sample with approximately 100,000 clones. V lost 3 bases, J lost 6 bases, and 14 bases stayed unmatched. In germline, CDR1 is SGDLS, CDR2 YYNGEE. This CDR3 spans 17 amino acids. About this clone: What it binds is unknown.

The sample comprised PBMCs. V gene TRBV9 combines with J gene TRBJ1-2; 10 bases align to TRBD1. The clonotype was recovered from a man between 50 and 59 years old in good health and CMV-seronegative. The CDR3 region is CASSAQTGGAFIDGYTF. The CDR3 DNA follows: TGTGCCAGCAGCGCCCAGACAGGGGGCGCTTTCATTGATGGCTACACCTTC.